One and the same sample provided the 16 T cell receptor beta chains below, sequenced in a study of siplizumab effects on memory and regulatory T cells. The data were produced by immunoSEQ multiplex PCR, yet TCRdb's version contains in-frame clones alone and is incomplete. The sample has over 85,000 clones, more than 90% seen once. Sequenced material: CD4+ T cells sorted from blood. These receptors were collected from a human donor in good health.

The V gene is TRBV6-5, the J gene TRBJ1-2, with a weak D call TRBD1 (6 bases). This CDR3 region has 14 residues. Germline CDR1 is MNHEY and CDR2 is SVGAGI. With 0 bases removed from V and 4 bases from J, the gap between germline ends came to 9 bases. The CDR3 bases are TGTGCCAGCAGTTACTCGGGGGGCCCCTATGGCTACACCTTC. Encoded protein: CASSYSGGPYGYTF.

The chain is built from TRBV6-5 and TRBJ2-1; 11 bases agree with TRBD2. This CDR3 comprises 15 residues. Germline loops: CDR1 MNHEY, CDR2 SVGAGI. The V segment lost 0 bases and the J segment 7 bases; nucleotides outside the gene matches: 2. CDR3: CASSYSLAGGNEQFF. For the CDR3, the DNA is TGTGCCAGCAGTTACTCCCTAGCGGGGGGAAATGAGCAGTTCTTC.

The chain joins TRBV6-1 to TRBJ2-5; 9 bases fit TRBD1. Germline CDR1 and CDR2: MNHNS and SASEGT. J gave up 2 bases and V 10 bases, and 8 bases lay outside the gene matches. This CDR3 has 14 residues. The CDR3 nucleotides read TGTGCCACGCGAGAGACAGGGGGACAAGAGACCCAGTACTTC. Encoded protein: CATRETGGQETQYF.

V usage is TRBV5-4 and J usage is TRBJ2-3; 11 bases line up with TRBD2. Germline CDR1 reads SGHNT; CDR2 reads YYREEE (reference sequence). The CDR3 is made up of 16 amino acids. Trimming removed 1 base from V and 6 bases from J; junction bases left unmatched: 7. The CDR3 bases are TGTGCCAGCAGCTTGAGGACTAGCGGGTACGGCGATACGCAGTATTTT. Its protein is CASSLRTSGYGDTQYF. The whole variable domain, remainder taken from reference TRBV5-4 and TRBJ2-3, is ETGVTQSPTHLIKTRGQQVTLRCSSQSGHNTVSWYQQALGQGPQFIFQYYREEENGRGNFPPRFSGLQFPNYSSELNVNALELDDSALYLCASSLRTSGYGDTQYFGPGTRLTVL.

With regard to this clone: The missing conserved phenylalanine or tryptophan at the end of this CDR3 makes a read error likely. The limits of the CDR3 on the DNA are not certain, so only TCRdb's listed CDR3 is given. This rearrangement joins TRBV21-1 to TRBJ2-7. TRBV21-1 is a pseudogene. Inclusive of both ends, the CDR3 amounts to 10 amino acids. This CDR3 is CASGTPILTA.

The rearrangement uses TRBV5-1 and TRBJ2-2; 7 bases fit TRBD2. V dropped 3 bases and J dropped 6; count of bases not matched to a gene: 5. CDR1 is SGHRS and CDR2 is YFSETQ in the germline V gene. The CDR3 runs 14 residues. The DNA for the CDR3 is TGCGCCAGCAGCTGGGGGACTACCTCCGGGGAGCTGTTTTTT. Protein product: CASSWGTTSGELFF.

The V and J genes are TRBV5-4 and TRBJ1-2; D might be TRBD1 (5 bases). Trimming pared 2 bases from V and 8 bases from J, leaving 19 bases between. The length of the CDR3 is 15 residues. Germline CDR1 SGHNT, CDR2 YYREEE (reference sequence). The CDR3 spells CASSFGDGSFRGYTF. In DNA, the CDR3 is TGTGCCAGCAGCTTTGGGGACGGGTCCTTCCGGGGCTACACCTTC. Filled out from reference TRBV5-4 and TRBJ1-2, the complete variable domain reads ETGVTQSPTHLIKTRGQQVTLRCSSQSGHNTVSWYQQALGQGPQFIFQYYREEENGRGNFPPRFSGLQFPNYSSELNVNALELDDSALYLCASSFGDGSFRGYTFGSGTRLTVV.

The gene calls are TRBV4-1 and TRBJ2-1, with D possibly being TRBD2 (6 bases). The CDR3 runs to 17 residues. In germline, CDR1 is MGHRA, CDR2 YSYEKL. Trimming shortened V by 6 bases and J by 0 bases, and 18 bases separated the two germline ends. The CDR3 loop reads CASRPSLALSSYNEQFF. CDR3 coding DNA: TGCGCCAGCAGGCCTTCGCTAGCGTTGAGCTCCTACAATGAGCAGTTCTTC.

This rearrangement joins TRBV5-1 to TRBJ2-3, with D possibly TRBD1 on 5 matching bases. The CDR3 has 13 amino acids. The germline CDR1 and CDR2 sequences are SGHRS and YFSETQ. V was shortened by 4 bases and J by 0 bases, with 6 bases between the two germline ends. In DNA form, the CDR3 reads TGCGCCAGCAGCGGACAAAGCACAGATACGCAGTATTTT. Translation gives CASSGQSTDTQYF.

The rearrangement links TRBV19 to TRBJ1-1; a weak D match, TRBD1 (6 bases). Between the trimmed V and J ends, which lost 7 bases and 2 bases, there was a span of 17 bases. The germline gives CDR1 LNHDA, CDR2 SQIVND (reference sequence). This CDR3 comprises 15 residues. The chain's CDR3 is CASTTLQGLNTEAFF. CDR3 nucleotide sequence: TGTGCCAGTACCACCCTCCAGGGGCTAAACACTGAAGCTTTCTTT. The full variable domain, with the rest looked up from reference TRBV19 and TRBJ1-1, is DGGITQSPKYLFRKEGQNVTLSCEQNLNHDAMYWYRQDPGQGLRLIYYSQIVNDFQKGDIAEGYSVSREKKESFPLTVTSAQKNPTAFYLCASTTLQGLNTEAFFGQGTRLTVV.

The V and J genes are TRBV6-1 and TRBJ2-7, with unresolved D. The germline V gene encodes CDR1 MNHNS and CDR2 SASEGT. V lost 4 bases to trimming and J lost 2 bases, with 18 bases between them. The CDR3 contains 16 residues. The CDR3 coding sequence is TGTGCCAGCAGTGCCACCTGGGCAGTCAATGCCTACGAGCAGTACTTC. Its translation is CASSATWAVNAYEQYF.

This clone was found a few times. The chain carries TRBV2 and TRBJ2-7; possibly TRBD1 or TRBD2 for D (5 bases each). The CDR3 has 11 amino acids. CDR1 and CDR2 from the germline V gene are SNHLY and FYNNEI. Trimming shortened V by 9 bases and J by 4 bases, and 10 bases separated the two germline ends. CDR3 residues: CARSGTYEQYF. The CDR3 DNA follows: TGTGCCAGGTCCGGGACGTACGAGCAGTACTTC.

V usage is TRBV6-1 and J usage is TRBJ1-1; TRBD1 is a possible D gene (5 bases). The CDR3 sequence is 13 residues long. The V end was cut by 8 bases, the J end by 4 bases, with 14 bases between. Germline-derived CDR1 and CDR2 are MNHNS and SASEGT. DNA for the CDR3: TGTGCCAGCTCCTACCGGGGGATCACTGAAGCTTTCTTT. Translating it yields CASSYRGITEAFF.

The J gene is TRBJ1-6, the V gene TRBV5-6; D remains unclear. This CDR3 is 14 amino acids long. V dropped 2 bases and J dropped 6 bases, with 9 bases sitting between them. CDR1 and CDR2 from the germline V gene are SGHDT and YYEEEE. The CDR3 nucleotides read TGTGCCAGCAGCTTCGGTCTGGGTAATTCACCCCTCCACTTT. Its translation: CASSFGLGNSPLHF.

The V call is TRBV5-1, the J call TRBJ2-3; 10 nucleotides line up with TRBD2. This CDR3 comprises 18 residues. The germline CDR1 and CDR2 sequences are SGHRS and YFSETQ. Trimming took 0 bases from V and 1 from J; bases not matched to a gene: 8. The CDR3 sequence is CASSLGIFLAGGTDTQYF. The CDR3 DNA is TGCGCCAGCAGCTTGGGAATTTTTCTAGCGGGGGGCACAGATACGCAGTATTTT.

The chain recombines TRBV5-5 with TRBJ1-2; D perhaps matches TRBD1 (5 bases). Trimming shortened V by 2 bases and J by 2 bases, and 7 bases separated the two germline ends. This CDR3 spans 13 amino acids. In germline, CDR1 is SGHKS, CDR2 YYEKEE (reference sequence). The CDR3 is CASSFGTNYGYTF. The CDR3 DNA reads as TGTGCCAGCAGCTTCGGGACGAACTATGGCTACACCTTC.